A single sample gave rise to the 32 T cell receptor beta chains below, sequenced in a study of T-cell memory formation after mild COVID-19. One entry per CDR3 protein, called by TCRdb with MiXCR from the 5' RACE reads. The sample holds about 90,000 distinct CDR3 sequences, approximately 16% seen once. The sequencing sample was made of PBMCs or a T cell subset sorted from them (not recorded which). Receptors originate from a young man who had mild COVID-19 (a few samples of this study predate the infection). Cell type and time point are not known.

This sequence joins TRBV5-5 and TRBJ2-5; D uncertain. Per germline, CDR1 SGHKS and CDR2 YYEKEE (reference sequence). There are 15 residues in the CDR3. The V and J ends lost 1 base and 2 bases respectively, with 12 bases between them. The CDR3 spells CASSLFRFLQETQYF. Here the CDR3 DNA reads TGTGCCAGCAGCTTGTTCAGGTTCCTACAAGAGACCCAGTACTTC. Full variable domain (remainder filled in from reference TRBV5-5 and TRBJ2-5): DAGVTQSPTHLIKTRGQQVTLRCSPISGHKSVSWYQQVLGQGPQFIFQYYEKEERGRGNFPDRFSARQFPNYSSELNVNALLLGDSALYLCASSLFRFLQETQYFGPGTRLLVL.

For this clonotype: One end of the junction fails to match germline, which may point to a read error. The chain combines TRBV7-2 with TRBJ2-4; possible D gene TRBD1, 5 bases. Germline assignment: CDR1 SGHTA and CDR2 FQGNSA. CDR3 size: 11 residues. The CDR3 DNA reads TGTGCCAGCAGTTACAGGTGGGATATGGACTTC. It yields the protein CASSYRWDMDF.

This clonotype was recorded at least ten times. The rearrangement joins TRBV4-3 to TRBJ1-1, with D perhaps matching TRBD1 (5 bases). This CDR3 region has 15 residues. Germline values: CDR1 LGHNA, CDR2 YSLEER. With 0 bases removed from V and 1 base from J, the gap between germline ends came to 9 bases. CDR3 sequence reads: CASSQEAGQNTEAFF. CDR3 nucleotide sequence: TGCGCCAGCAGCCAAGAGGCAGGGCAGAACACTGAAGCTTTCTTT.

The chain couples TRBV7-9 to TRBJ1-5; 7 positions match TRBD1. After removal of 5 bases from V and 7 bases from J, the junction contained 8 bases not matched to a gene. The germline CDR1 and CDR2 sequences are SEHNR and FQNEAQ (reference sequence). This CDR3 has 14 amino acids. CDR3 in amino acids: CASSLGTVWQPQHF. CDR3 nucleotide sequence: TGTGCCAGCAGCCTTGGGACAGTTTGGCAGCCCCAGCATTTT. Filled out from reference TRBV7-9 and TRBJ1-5, the complete variable domain reads DTGVSQNPRHKITKRGQNVTFRCDPISEHNRLYWYRQTLGQGPEFLTYFQNEAQLEKSRLLSDRFSAERPKGSFSTLEIQRTEQGDSAMYLCASSLGTVWQPQHFGDGTRLSIL.

This clonotype was seen only a few times. The genes are TRBV2 and TRBJ2-5, with D uncertain. Trimming shortened V by 5 bases and J by 3 bases, and 7 bases separated the two germline ends. The CDR3 has 12 residues. From germline, CDR1 is SNHLY and CDR2 FYNNEI. DNA for the CDR3: TGTGCCAGCAGTCCCCAAGAAGAGACCCAGTACTTC. Amino acids: CASSPQEETQYF.

The chain uses TRBV20-1 and TRBJ2-1; TRBD1 matches at 8 bases. Germline CDR1 reads DFQATT; CDR2 reads SNEGSKA (reference sequence). V trimming: 4 bases; J trimming: 5 bases; junction bases outside the gene matches: 7. The CDR3 spans 14 residues. The CDR3 here is CSAKDRERNNEQFF. CDR3 nucleotide sequence: TGCAGTGCTAAGGACAGGGAAAGGAACAATGAGCAGTTCTTC.

The chain uses TRBV12-3 or TRBV12-4 and TRBJ1-2; 7 nucleotides agree with TRBD1. J lost 6 bases, V lost 5 bases, and 3 bases had no gene match. The CDR3 consists of 12 residues. The CDR3 sequence is CASSQQGHGYTF. CDR3 bases: TGTGCCAGCAGTCAACAGGGGCATGGCTACACCTTC.

The rearrangement joins TRBV5-1 to TRBJ2-6; 9 bases map to TRBD1. Per the germline V gene, CDR1 is SGHRS and CDR2 is YFSETQ. The CDR3 length is 17 residues. Trimming cost V 2 bases and J 3 bases; bases outside gene matches: 6. CDR3 protein: CASSLRDRESGANVLTF. CDR3 nucleotide sequence: TGCGCCAGCAGCTTACGGGACAGGGAAAGTGGGGCCAACGTCCTGACTTTC. The full variable domain, its missing parts supplied by reference TRBV5-1 and TRBJ2-6, is KAGVTQTPRYLIKTRGQQVTLSCSPISGHRSVSWYQQTPGQGLQFLFEYFSETQRNKGNFPGRFSGRQFSNSRSEMNVSTLELGDSALYLCASSLRDRESGANVLTFGAGSRLTVL.

This clonotype was observed a handful of times. The CDR3 nucleotides read TGTGCCAGTATAACAAGGGGGGAGCTGTTTTTT. It translates to CASITRGELFF. The rearrangement links TRBV12-3 or TRBV12-4 to TRBJ2-2; D not certain. V lost 9 bases, J lost 8 bases, and 10 bases lay in between. The CDR3 totals 11 residues.

The V and J genes are TRBV7-3 and TRBJ2-5; TRBD1 matches at 9 bases. The CDR3 has 15 residues. V was clipped by 5 bases and J by 4 bases; unmatched bases: 8. CDR1 is SGHTA and CDR2 is FQGTGA in the germline V gene. The CDR3 nucleotides read TGTGCCAGCAGCCTGGAACCGACAGGGGGAGAGACCCAGTACTTC. This translates into CASSLEPTGGETQYF.

This clonotype was counted only a few times. This chain uses TRBV7-9 with TRBJ2-1, with D unclear. V was cut by 5 bases and J by 7 bases, with 9 bases left in between. Germline-derived CDR1 and CDR2 are SEHNR and FQNEAQ (reference sequence). The CDR3 runs 12 residues. DNA for the CDR3: TGTGCCAGCAGCACTACTAAAAATGAGCAGTTCTTC. Its translation: CASSTTKNEQFF. Using reference TRBV7-9 and TRBJ2-1 for the parts outside the CDR3, the full variable domain is DTGVSQNPRHKITKRGQNVTFRCDPISEHNRLYWYRQTLGQGPEFLTYFQNEAQLEKSRLLSDRFSAERPKGSFSTLEIQRTEQGDSAMYLCASSTTKNEQFFGPGTRLTVL.

This sequence joins TRBV4-1 and TRBJ2-7; 8 bases match TRBD1. CDR1 is MGHRA, CDR2 YSYEKL, per germline. The CDR3 loop spans 14 amino acids. V shed 4 bases and J 2 bases; nucleotides not matched to a gene: 4. For the CDR3, the DNA is TGCGCCAGCAGCCGCGGACAGGGAACCTACGAGCAGTACTTC. Translating gives CASSRGQGTYEQYF.

This clonotype turned up a few times. This chain links TRBV27 with TRBJ2-3; D possibly corresponds to TRBD2 (7 bases). V lost 8 bases and J 5 bases, leaving 17 bases between the germline ends. This CDR3 spans 14 amino acids. CDR1 is MNHEY and CDR2 is SMNVEV in the germline V gene (reference sequence). CDR3 amino acids: CASRPGGRGDTQYF. The CDR3 DNA is TGTGCCAGCCGCCCCGGGGGGCGAGGAGATACGCAGTATTTT.

V and J are TRBV3-1 and TRBJ2-1; tentatively, D is TRBD1 or TRBD2 (5 bases each). This CDR3 region has 16 residues. Trimming took off 2 bases at V and 4 bases at J, with 15 bases between the two ends. The germline V gene has CDR1 LGHDT and CDR2 YNNKEL (reference sequence). The CDR3 sequence: CASSQLEGPKYNEQFF. The CDR3 DNA reads TGTGCCAGCAGCCAATTAGAGGGACCAAAGTACAATGAGCAGTTCTTC.

This rearrangement joins TRBV9 to TRBJ2-1, with TRBD2 as a possible D gene (6 bases). CDR1 SGDLS and CDR2 YYNGEE come from the germline V gene. The CDR3 sequence is 14 residues long. Between the trimmed V and J ends, which lost 3 bases and 4 bases, there was a span of 11 bases. In DNA form, the CDR3 reads TGTGCCAGCAGCGCCGAGGGACTTTACAATGAGCAGTTCTTC. Residues: CASSAEGLYNEQFF.

This clonotype turned up a few times. The chain couples TRBV7-9 to TRBJ2-7, with a possible D match to TRBD1 (5 bases). The CDR3 is made up of 12 amino acids. Germline loops: CDR1 SEHNR, CDR2 FQNEAQ (reference sequence). Trimming took off 5 bases at V and 5 bases at J, with 10 bases between the two ends. CDR3 sequence reads: CASSQGSHEQYV. CDR3 nucleotides: TGTGCCAGCAGCCAGGGATCCCACGAGCAGTACGTC.

This clonotype showed up many times. The chain combines TRBV9 with TRBJ2-3, with 9 bases fitting TRBD2. Losses at the gene ends were 0 bases for V and 3 bases for J; bases not matched to a gene: 8. Looked up from germline, CDR1 is SGDLS and CDR2 is YYNGEE. This CDR3 region has 17 residues. For the CDR3, the DNA is TGTGCCAGCAGCGTAGCTAAAGAGCGGGGGGAGACAGATACGCAGTATTTT. It specifies CASSVAKERGETDTQYF.

This clonotype was detected a few times. This rearrangement joins TRBV7-9 to TRBJ2-3, with unresolved D. The CDR3 totals 11 residues. Trimming took 5 bases from V and 7 from J, leaving 7 bases between them. In germline, CDR1 is SEHNR, CDR2 FQNEAQ (reference sequence). The CDR3 DNA is TGTGCCAGCAGCCCCGGGCATACGCAGTATTTT. This translates into CASSPGHTQYF.

A few counts support this clonotype. DNA for the CDR3: TGTGCCAGCAGCTGGACTAGCGGGGGGCTCAATGAGCAGTTCTTC. Translated, it gives CASSWTSGGLNEQFF. The chain uses TRBV6-5 and TRBJ2-1; 14 bases are shared with TRBD2. In germline, CDR1 is MNHEY, CDR2 SVGAGI. The CDR3 spans 15 residues. V shed 6 bases and J 6 bases; nucleotides not matched to a gene: 4.

The rearrangement joins TRBV11-2 to TRBJ2-2; 7 bases are shared with TRBD1. The CDR3 loop spans 14 amino acids. The ends lost 5 bases at V and 4 bases at J; junction bases unmatched: 4. Germline CDR1 and CDR2: SGHAT and FQNNGV. CDR3 protein: CASSTGTATGELFF. The CDR3 DNA follows: TGTGCCAGCAGCACCGGGACAGCCACCGGGGAGCTGTTTTTT.

This clonotype has only a few counts. The rearrangement uses TRBV25-1 and TRBJ2-6; tentatively, D is TRBD1 or TRBD2 (5 bases each). CDR1 MGHDK and CDR2 SYGVNS come from the germline V gene. This CDR3 comprises 13 residues. V lost 4 bases to trimming and J lost 13 bases, with 14 bases between them. In DNA, the CDR3 is TGTGCCAGCAGTGCCAGGACGGGGCCGGTCCTGACTTTC. The encoded protein is CASSARTGPVLTF. Full variable domain (missing parts from reference TRBV25-1 and TRBJ2-6): EADIYQTPRYLVIGTGKKITLECSQTMGHDKMYWYQQDPGMELHLIHYSYGVNSTEKGDLSSESTVSRIRTEHFPLTLESARPSHTSQYLCASSARTGPVLTFGAGSRLTVL.

The V and J genes are TRBV15 and TRBJ2-3; 9 bases fit TRBD2. Trimming at V came to 0 bases and at J to 4 bases, leaving 2 bases not matched to a gene. The length of the CDR3 is 15 residues. From germline, CDR1 is LNHNV and CDR2 YYDKDF (reference sequence). The CDR3 DNA reads as TGTGCCACCAGCAGAGAAGCGGGGGGAGCAGATACGCAGTATTTT. Translation gives CATSREAGGADTQYF.

This clonotype was recorded once. The V gene is TRBV15, the J gene TRBJ2-5, with D tentatively TRBD1 (5 bases). This CDR3 region has 12 residues. Germline lookup yields CDR1 LNHNV and CDR2 YYDKDF (reference sequence). The V gene lost 3 bases and the J gene lost 4 bases, with 6 bases spanning the gap. DNA of the CDR3: TGTGCCACCAGCAGGGACATAGAGACCCAGTACTTC. Residues: CATSRDIETQYF.

This clonotype was observed a handful of times. This sequence joins TRBV4-1 and TRBJ1-6; possibly TRBD1 for D (6 bases). V shed 2 bases and J shed 10 bases, with 15 bases lying between them. This CDR3 spans 15 amino acids. The V gene's germline CDR1 is MGHRA and CDR2 YSYEKL. The CDR3 spells CASSQNTGFGSPLHF. DNA of the CDR3: TGCGCCAGCAGCCAAAACACAGGGTTTGGGTCACCCCTCCACTTT.

The CDR3, as DNA: TGCAGTGTCGCGACTAGCGGGGGGGGAAATGAGCAGTTCTTC. Protein: CSVATSGGGNEQFF. This chain joins TRBV20-1 and TRBJ2-1; 14 nucleotides match TRBD2. In germline, CDR1 is DFQATT, CDR2 SNEGSKA (reference sequence). The CDR3 is 14 residues long. V lost 7 bases to trimming and J lost 7 bases; unmatched junction nucleotides: 6.

This clonotype occurred a few times. The J gene is TRBJ2-4, the V gene TRBV6-6; 12 bases fit TRBD2. CDR1 is MNHNY, CDR2 SVGAGI, per germline (reference sequence). J was trimmed by 0 bases and V by 6 bases; bases with no gene match: 9. The CDR3 is 18 residues long. The CDR3 loop is CASRSPTSGGLAKNIQYF. The CDR3 DNA reads as TGTGCCAGCAGATCGCCAACTAGCGGGGGGTTAGCCAAAAACATTCAGTACTTC.

This clonotype was detected only a few times. V and J are TRBV9 and TRBJ2-1; a possible D gene is TRBD1 (6 bases). There are 15 residues in the CDR3. Germline V lookup: CDR1 SGDLS, CDR2 YYNGEE. V lost 3 bases to trimming and J lost 9 bases, with 19 bases between them. As DNA, the CDR3 is TGTGCCAGCAGCGGCCCTGGGGGCAACTGGGGTGAGCAGTTCTTC. Translating it yields CASSGPGGNWGEQFF. Combining the CDR3 with reference TRBV9 and TRBJ2-1 gives the whole variable domain DSGVTQTPKHLITATGQRVTLRCSPRSGDLSVYWYQQSLDQGLQFLIQYYNGEERAKGNILERFSAQQFPDLHSELNLSSLELGDSALYFCASSGPGGNWGEQFFGPGTRLTVL.

This clonotype was seen a few times. The J gene is TRBJ2-1, the V gene TRBV6-5; D is perhaps TRBD1 (5 bases). CDR1 and CDR2 (germline): MNHEY, SVGAGI. V gave up 5 bases and J gave up 4 bases, with 9 bases separating them. The CDR3 has 13 residues. Here the CDR3 reads CASSPRQYNEQFF. The CDR3, as DNA: TGTGCCAGCAGTCCCAGACAGTACAATGAGCAGTTCTTC.

In this sample, this clonotype turned up a few times. The V gene is TRBV6-1, the J gene TRBJ2-1, with TRBD1 matching 7 bases. CDR1 is MNHNS, CDR2 SASEGT, per germline. J was trimmed by 6 bases and V by 4 bases; bases with no gene match: 6. The CDR3 has 14 residues. This CDR3 is CASSAIDRVNEQFF. The CDR3 bases are TGTGCCAGCAGTGCGATAGACAGGGTCAATGAGCAGTTCTTC.

This clonotype has a handful of counts. CDR3 loop: CASSYRTLTMSSGANVLTF. DNA for the CDR3: TGTGCCAGCAGTTACCGGACACTTACGATGAGCTCTGGGGCCAACGTCCTGACTTTC. This chain uses TRBV6-5 with TRBJ2-6; D may be TRBD1 (5 bases). The germline CDR1 and CDR2 sequences are MNHEY and SVGAGI. Trimming cost V 2 bases and J 0 bases, with 17 bases left between them. CDR3 length: 19 residues.

For this clonotype: The junction shows a germline mismatch at one end, possibly a read error. The V and J genes are TRBV7-9 and TRBJ1-5, with TRBD1 identical over 8 bases. CDR1 SEHNR and CDR2 FQNEAQ come from the germline V gene (reference sequence). The CDR3 is made up of 14 amino acids. The chain's CDR3 is CASSRTGKDQPKHF. The CDR3 DNA is TGTGCCAGCAGCCGGACAGGGAAGGATCAGCCCAAGCATTTT.

This clonotype was found a few times. The genes are TRBV7-8 and TRBJ2-6, with D maybe TRBD1 (5 bases). The CDR3 length is 11 residues. V was pared by 7 bases and J by 9 bases, with 7 bases between. Per germline, CDR1 SGHVS and CDR2 FQNEAQ. In nucleotides, the CDR3 is TGTGCCAGCACAGGGTTCAACGTCCTGACTTTC. It codes for CASTGFNVLTF.